Below are 26 T cell receptor beta chains sequenced from a single sample in a study of blood T cell repertoires in COVID-19. Generated by immunoSEQ multiplex PCR, the TCRdb table keeps only in-frame clones and is missing some. The repertoire includes approximately 80,000 clones, roughly 90% of them detected once, and approximately 9.1% sits in the top ten. The specimen sequenced was peripheral blood. These receptor sequences come from a human donor in a cohort sampled during active COVID-19.

V gene TRBV5-5 combines with J gene TRBJ1-4; 8 bases agree with TRBD1. Germline assignment: CDR1 SGHKS and CDR2 YYEKEE (reference sequence). The CDR3 totals 16 residues. The junction had 11 bases not matched to a gene; V was cut back by 2 bases and J by 8 bases. In nucleotides, the CDR3 is TGTGCCAGCAGCTTAAGCACCAGGGGGCTATGGGAAAAACTGTTTTTT. Amino acids: CASSLSTRGLWEKLFF.

The chain carries TRBV27 and TRBJ1-3; D is possibly TRBD1 (5 bases). This CDR3 region has 16 residues. Germline CDR1 and CDR2: MNHEY and SMNVEV (reference sequence). V lost 0 bases and J lost 1, with 10 bases in between. CDR3 bases: TGTGCCAGCAGTTTATCCAGGGCAGTTTCTGGAAACACCATATATTTT. Protein sequence: CASSLSRAVSGNTIYF.

The J gene is TRBJ2-3, the V gene TRBV2; TRBD1 matches at 12 bases. Germline V gene lookup returns CDR1 SNHLY and CDR2 FYNNEI. With V trimmed by 4 bases and J by 4 bases, 3 bases remained unmatched. CDR3 length equals 15 residues. The CDR3 is CASSGGQGASDTQYF. In DNA form, the CDR3 reads TGTGCCAGCAGTGGGGGACAGGGGGCCTCAGATACGCAGTATTTT.

The chain employs TRBV21-1 and TRBJ1-5; TRBD1 is the table's D call and was not checked against the DNA. TRBV21-1 has pseudogene status. The CDR3 spans 16 residues. The DNA for the CDR3 is TGTGCCAGCAGCAAAAACAGGGCGCCCAGCAATCAGCCCCAGCATTTT. Encoded protein: CASSKNRAPSNQPQHF.

The CDR3 DNA sequence: TGCAGTGCTAGTGCAGGGATTGGCTACGAGCAGTACTTC. Translation gives CSASAGIGYEQYF. This rearrangement joins TRBV20-1 to TRBJ2-7; D is perhaps TRBD1 (5 bases). V was shortened by 3 bases and J by 3 bases, with 12 bases between the two germline ends. CDR1 and CDR2 (germline): DFQATT, SNEGSKA (reference sequence). This CDR3 contains 13 residues.

This clone was counted once. The J gene is TRBJ2-3, the V gene TRBV10-3, with TRBD1 as a possible D gene (6 bases). Per the germline V gene, CDR1 is ENHRY and CDR2 is SYGVKD. The CDR3 consists of 18 residues. Trimming cost V 0 bases and J 3 bases, with 19 bases left between them. In DNA form, the CDR3 reads TGTGCCATCAGTGAGTCGACAAATAGGGGGTTAGAAACAGATACGCAGTATTTT. It codes for CAISESTNRGLETDTQYF.

This clone showed up just a few times. The chain combines TRBV7-6 with TRBJ1-6, with 9 bases that match TRBD1. The V gene's germline CDR1 is SGHVS and CDR2 FNYEAQ. This CDR3 is built from 13 residues. The CDR3 DNA is TGTGCAACAGGGACAGGGACTAATTCACCCCTCCACTTT. Residues: CATGTGTNSPLHF.

The genes are TRBV4-2 and TRBJ2-2, with D perhaps matching TRBD2 (5 bases). The V and J ends lost 4 bases and 0 bases respectively, with 12 bases between them. Germline values: CDR1 LGHNA, CDR2 YNFKEQ. The CDR3 runs 16 residues. The CDR3 spells CASSLRGSANTGELFF. CDR3 nucleotides: TGTGCCAGCAGCCTACGCGGGTCCGCGAACACCGGGGAGCTGTTTTTT.

About this clone: Germline and junction disagree at one end, which may indicate a read error. J is TRBJ2-7 and V is TRBV5-8; 7 bases are shared with TRBD2. Germline lookup yields CDR1 SGHTS and CDR2 YDEGEE. The CDR3 has 15 residues. CDR3 region: CASSFGGVASSEQYF. In nucleotides, the CDR3 is TGTGCCAGCAGCTTTGGGGGGGTCGCTTCCTCCGAGCAGTACTTC.

The V and J genes are TRBV3-1 (or the pseudogene TRBV3-2) and TRBJ1-4; no reliable D call. Per germline, CDR1 LGHDT and CDR2 YNNKEL (reference sequence). Trimming pared 1 base from V and 5 bases from J, leaving 11 bases between. The CDR3 has 15 amino acids. The CDR3 is CASSQVRIPNEKLFF. The CDR3 nucleotides read TGTGCCAGCAGCCAAGTGCGGATCCCGAATGAAAAACTGTTTTTT.

The rearrangement joins TRBV30 to TRBJ2-2; D is perhaps TRBD2 (5 bases). The germline CDR1 and CDR2 sequences are GTSNPN and SVGIG (reference sequence). The CDR3 contains 14 residues. The V end was cut by 0 bases, the J end by 5 bases, with 10 bases between. The CDR3 nucleotides read TGTGCCTGGAGTGTGGTCCGGGGAACCGGGGAGCTGTTTTTT. This encodes CAWSVVRGTGELFF.

This clone has only a few counts. The chain joins TRBV7-2 to TRBJ1-2, with D perhaps TRBD1 (5 bases). The CDR3 contains 14 residues. V shed 4 bases and J shed 5 bases, with 14 bases lying between them. The germline V gene encodes CDR1 SGHTA and CDR2 FQGNSA. The CDR3 region has the DNA TGTGCCAGCAGCTCAACCGGGACTGCGTATGGCTACACCTTC. It specifies CASSSTGTAYGYTF.

This sequence joins TRBV5-1 and TRBJ2-5; a possible D gene is TRBD1 (6 bases). Looked up from germline, CDR1 is SGHRS and CDR2 is YFSETQ. Between the trimmed V and J ends, which lost 2 bases and 1 base, there was a span of 9 bases. The CDR3 covers 14 residues. As DNA, the CDR3 is TGCGCCAGCAGCTTCGGGACAATCCAAGAGACCCAGTACTTC. Translating it yields CASSFGTIQETQYF.

V and J are TRBV19 and TRBJ2-2, with 11 nucleotides matching TRBD2. The CDR3 is 17 amino acids. In germline, CDR1 is LNHDA, CDR2 SQIVND (reference sequence). The V and J ends lost 9 bases and 4 bases, in that order; junction bases with no gene match: 13. The CDR3 loop is CASTLGIAGGRTGELFF. For the CDR3, the DNA is TGTGCCAGCACCTTGGGGATAGCGGGAGGGCGCACCGGGGAGCTGTTTTTT.

This chain links TRBV13 with TRBJ2-5; 8 nucleotides match TRBD2. The CDR3 length is 14 residues. With 5 bases clipped from V and 1 base from J, the junction kept 3 bases outside the gene matches. Germline V gives CDR1 PRHDT, CDR2 FYEKMQ (reference sequence). In DNA form, the CDR3 reads TGTGCCAGCAGCCACGGGACTAGCCAAGAGACCCAGTACTTC. Residues: CASSHGTSQETQYF.

This chain links TRBV27 with TRBJ2-7; 7 nucleotides line up with TRBD2. V lost 0 bases, J lost 7 bases, and 3 bases stayed unmatched. Germline V gene lookup returns CDR1 MNHEY and CDR2 SMNVEV (reference sequence). This CDR3 is built from 13 residues. The CDR3 sequence is CASSLSGGFEQYF. The CDR3 DNA reads as TGTGCCAGCAGTTTATCGGGGGGGTTTGAGCAGTACTTC.

The chain joins TRBV24-1 to TRBJ2-1; 7 nucleotides match TRBD1. V lost 3 bases, J lost 7 bases, and 11 bases stayed unmatched. Germline assignment: CDR1 KGHDR and CDR2 SFDVKD. The CDR3 totals 16 residues. The chain's CDR3 is CATSDDRVGLGNEQFF. The CDR3 nucleotides are TGTGCCACCAGTGATGACAGGGTGGGTTTGGGAAATGAGCAGTTCTTC.

V gene TRBV12-3 or TRBV12-4 combines with J gene TRBJ2-5; D may be TRBD1 (5 bases). The CDR3 extends over 13 amino acids. The V and J ends lost 11 bases and 1 base respectively, with 14 bases between them. CDR3 bases: TGTGCCTCAGAAGGGGCATTCCAAGAGACCCAGTACTTC. Protein product: CASEGAFQETQYF.

The V and J genes are TRBV12-3 or TRBV12-4 and TRBJ1-2; D not resolved. Trimming took 7 bases from V and 8 from J, leaving 17 bases between them. This CDR3 has 13 residues. CDR3 DNA: TGTGCCAGCACTACCGGGATCTTGGGGGGCTACACCTTC. Translation: CASTTGILGGYTF.

The rearrangement uses TRBV10-2 and TRBJ2-5, with 9 bases aligning to TRBD2. Germline lookup yields CDR1 WSHSY and CDR2 SAAADI. V dropped 2 bases and J dropped 4; count of bases not matched to a gene: 8. The CDR3 runs 16 residues. CDR3 nucleotide sequence: TGCGCCAGCAGTGAGGGGTCGCGGGGGGGTGCAGAGACCCAGTACTTC. It encodes CASSEGSRGGAETQYF.

The rearrangement links TRBV6-6 to TRBJ1-2; D possibly corresponds to TRBD1 (6 bases). CDR3 length: 15 amino acids. The ends were cut back, 6 bases at V and 0 bases at J, with 14 bases in the middle. The V gene's germline CDR1 is MNHNY and CDR2 SVGAGI (reference sequence). CDR3 in DNA: TGTGCCAGCAGACGAACCCGACAGGCTAACTATGGCTACACCTTC. This translates into CASRRTRQANYGYTF.

The chain carries TRBV10-3 and TRBJ1-2, with 9 bases lining up with TRBD1. CDR1 is ENHRY and CDR2 is SYGVKD in the germline V gene. With V trimmed by 10 bases and J by 3 bases, 3 bases remained unmatched. This CDR3 contains 12 residues. The CDR3 sequence: CANRDRDYGYTF. The CDR3 coding sequence is TGTGCCAACCGGGACAGGGACTATGGCTACACCTTC.

This chain links TRBV28 with TRBJ2-3; 7 bases agree with TRBD1. Trimming at V came to 3 bases and at J to 4 bases, leaving 16 bases not matched to a gene. The V gene's germline CDR1 is MDHEN and CDR2 SYDVKM. This CDR3 spans 18 amino acids. The CDR3 loop is CASSLGQLLPLVADTQYF. The CDR3 DNA sequence: TGTGCCAGCAGTTTGGGACAGCTGCTCCCTCTTGTCGCAGATACGCAGTATTTT. Complete variable domain (other parts from reference TRBV28 and TRBJ2-3): DVKVTQSSRYLVKRTGEKVFLECVQDMDHENMFWYRQDPGLGLRLIYFSYDVKMKEKGDIPEGYSVSREKKERFSLILESASTNQTSMYLCASSLGQLLPLVADTQYFGPGTRLTVL.

This chain joins TRBV29-1 and TRBJ2-2; 7 bases match TRBD1. After removal of 6 bases from V and 0 bases from J, the junction contained 7 bases not matched to a gene. CDR3 length equals 15 residues. Germline CDR1 SQVTM, CDR2 ANQGSEA. The CDR3 DNA follows: TGCAGCGTGGCAAGAGGGACAGCGAACACCGGGGAGCTGTTTTTT. It is translated as CSVARGTANTGELFF.

CDR3 residues: CSASSVGQGVYSNQPQHF. The CDR3 nucleotides read TGCAGTGCTAGTTCTGTCGGGCAGGGGGTCTATAGCAATCAGCCCCAGCATTTT. The chain couples TRBV20-1 to TRBJ1-5; 7 nucleotides line up with TRBD1. Germline CDR1 and CDR2: DFQATT and SNEGSKA (reference sequence). There are 18 residues in the CDR3. V dropped 3 bases and J dropped 0; count of bases not matched to a gene: 14.

This rearrangement joins TRBV2 to TRBJ2-2, with D uncertain. The CDR3 is 14 amino acids. The V end lost 6 bases, the J end lost 1 base, and 9 bases lay between the germline ends. The germline V gene encodes CDR1 SNHLY and CDR2 FYNNEI. CDR3 coding DNA: TGTGCCAGCAGCTTTAACAGGAACACCGGGGAGCTGTTTTTT. It codes for CASSFNRNTGELFF. The full variable domain, with the rest looked up from reference TRBV2 and TRBJ2-2, is EPEVTQTPSHQVTQMGQEVILRCVPISNHLYFYWYRQILGQKVEFLVSFYNNEISEKSEIFDDQFSVERPDGSNFTLKIRSTKLEDSAMYFCASSFNRNTGELFFGEGSRLTVL.